The present entry profiles one TCR beta chain with its context. What it recognizes is unknown. The junction departs from germline at one end; a sequencing error may be responsible. The data belong to a study of tumor-infiltrating lymphocytes in primary liver carcinoma. Co-extraction of both nucleic acids (RNA and DNA) used about 17-33 mg of unsorted bulk tissue. The template, approximately 500 ng total RNA, yielded TCR beta cDNA made with a constant-region primer. TCR beta libraries came from three nested multiplex PCR rounds using slightly modified ARM-PCR. Investigators reported that the first two PCR rounds, at 10 cycles each, used TRBV1-TRBV30 forward primers with a C-beta reverse primer. MiXCR, applied by TCRdb to the multiplex PCR reads, yields one record per CDR3 protein. Among 50,000 or so distinct CDR3 sequences, over 75% were seen once, and the ten largest hold around a quarter. Findings and caveats of the study: Researchers found tumor-adjacent and tumor-blood pairs overlapped less than tumor region pairs.

Germline loops: CDR1 SGHRS, CDR2 YFSETQ. The CDR3 is 15 amino acids. The J gene is TRBJ1-6, the V gene TRBV5-1; 7 bases are a match to TRBD1. Sequencing was done on a sample of liver tumor tissue from sampling region 5. The subset: tumor region T5, tumor centre. The clonotype comes from a man aged 35 to 55 with primary liver carcinoma and hepatitis B virus infection. The CDR3 protein is CTSTLDGQENSSLHF. The CDR3 nucleotides read TGCACCAGCACCTTGGATGGACAGGAAAATTCATCCCTCCACTTT.